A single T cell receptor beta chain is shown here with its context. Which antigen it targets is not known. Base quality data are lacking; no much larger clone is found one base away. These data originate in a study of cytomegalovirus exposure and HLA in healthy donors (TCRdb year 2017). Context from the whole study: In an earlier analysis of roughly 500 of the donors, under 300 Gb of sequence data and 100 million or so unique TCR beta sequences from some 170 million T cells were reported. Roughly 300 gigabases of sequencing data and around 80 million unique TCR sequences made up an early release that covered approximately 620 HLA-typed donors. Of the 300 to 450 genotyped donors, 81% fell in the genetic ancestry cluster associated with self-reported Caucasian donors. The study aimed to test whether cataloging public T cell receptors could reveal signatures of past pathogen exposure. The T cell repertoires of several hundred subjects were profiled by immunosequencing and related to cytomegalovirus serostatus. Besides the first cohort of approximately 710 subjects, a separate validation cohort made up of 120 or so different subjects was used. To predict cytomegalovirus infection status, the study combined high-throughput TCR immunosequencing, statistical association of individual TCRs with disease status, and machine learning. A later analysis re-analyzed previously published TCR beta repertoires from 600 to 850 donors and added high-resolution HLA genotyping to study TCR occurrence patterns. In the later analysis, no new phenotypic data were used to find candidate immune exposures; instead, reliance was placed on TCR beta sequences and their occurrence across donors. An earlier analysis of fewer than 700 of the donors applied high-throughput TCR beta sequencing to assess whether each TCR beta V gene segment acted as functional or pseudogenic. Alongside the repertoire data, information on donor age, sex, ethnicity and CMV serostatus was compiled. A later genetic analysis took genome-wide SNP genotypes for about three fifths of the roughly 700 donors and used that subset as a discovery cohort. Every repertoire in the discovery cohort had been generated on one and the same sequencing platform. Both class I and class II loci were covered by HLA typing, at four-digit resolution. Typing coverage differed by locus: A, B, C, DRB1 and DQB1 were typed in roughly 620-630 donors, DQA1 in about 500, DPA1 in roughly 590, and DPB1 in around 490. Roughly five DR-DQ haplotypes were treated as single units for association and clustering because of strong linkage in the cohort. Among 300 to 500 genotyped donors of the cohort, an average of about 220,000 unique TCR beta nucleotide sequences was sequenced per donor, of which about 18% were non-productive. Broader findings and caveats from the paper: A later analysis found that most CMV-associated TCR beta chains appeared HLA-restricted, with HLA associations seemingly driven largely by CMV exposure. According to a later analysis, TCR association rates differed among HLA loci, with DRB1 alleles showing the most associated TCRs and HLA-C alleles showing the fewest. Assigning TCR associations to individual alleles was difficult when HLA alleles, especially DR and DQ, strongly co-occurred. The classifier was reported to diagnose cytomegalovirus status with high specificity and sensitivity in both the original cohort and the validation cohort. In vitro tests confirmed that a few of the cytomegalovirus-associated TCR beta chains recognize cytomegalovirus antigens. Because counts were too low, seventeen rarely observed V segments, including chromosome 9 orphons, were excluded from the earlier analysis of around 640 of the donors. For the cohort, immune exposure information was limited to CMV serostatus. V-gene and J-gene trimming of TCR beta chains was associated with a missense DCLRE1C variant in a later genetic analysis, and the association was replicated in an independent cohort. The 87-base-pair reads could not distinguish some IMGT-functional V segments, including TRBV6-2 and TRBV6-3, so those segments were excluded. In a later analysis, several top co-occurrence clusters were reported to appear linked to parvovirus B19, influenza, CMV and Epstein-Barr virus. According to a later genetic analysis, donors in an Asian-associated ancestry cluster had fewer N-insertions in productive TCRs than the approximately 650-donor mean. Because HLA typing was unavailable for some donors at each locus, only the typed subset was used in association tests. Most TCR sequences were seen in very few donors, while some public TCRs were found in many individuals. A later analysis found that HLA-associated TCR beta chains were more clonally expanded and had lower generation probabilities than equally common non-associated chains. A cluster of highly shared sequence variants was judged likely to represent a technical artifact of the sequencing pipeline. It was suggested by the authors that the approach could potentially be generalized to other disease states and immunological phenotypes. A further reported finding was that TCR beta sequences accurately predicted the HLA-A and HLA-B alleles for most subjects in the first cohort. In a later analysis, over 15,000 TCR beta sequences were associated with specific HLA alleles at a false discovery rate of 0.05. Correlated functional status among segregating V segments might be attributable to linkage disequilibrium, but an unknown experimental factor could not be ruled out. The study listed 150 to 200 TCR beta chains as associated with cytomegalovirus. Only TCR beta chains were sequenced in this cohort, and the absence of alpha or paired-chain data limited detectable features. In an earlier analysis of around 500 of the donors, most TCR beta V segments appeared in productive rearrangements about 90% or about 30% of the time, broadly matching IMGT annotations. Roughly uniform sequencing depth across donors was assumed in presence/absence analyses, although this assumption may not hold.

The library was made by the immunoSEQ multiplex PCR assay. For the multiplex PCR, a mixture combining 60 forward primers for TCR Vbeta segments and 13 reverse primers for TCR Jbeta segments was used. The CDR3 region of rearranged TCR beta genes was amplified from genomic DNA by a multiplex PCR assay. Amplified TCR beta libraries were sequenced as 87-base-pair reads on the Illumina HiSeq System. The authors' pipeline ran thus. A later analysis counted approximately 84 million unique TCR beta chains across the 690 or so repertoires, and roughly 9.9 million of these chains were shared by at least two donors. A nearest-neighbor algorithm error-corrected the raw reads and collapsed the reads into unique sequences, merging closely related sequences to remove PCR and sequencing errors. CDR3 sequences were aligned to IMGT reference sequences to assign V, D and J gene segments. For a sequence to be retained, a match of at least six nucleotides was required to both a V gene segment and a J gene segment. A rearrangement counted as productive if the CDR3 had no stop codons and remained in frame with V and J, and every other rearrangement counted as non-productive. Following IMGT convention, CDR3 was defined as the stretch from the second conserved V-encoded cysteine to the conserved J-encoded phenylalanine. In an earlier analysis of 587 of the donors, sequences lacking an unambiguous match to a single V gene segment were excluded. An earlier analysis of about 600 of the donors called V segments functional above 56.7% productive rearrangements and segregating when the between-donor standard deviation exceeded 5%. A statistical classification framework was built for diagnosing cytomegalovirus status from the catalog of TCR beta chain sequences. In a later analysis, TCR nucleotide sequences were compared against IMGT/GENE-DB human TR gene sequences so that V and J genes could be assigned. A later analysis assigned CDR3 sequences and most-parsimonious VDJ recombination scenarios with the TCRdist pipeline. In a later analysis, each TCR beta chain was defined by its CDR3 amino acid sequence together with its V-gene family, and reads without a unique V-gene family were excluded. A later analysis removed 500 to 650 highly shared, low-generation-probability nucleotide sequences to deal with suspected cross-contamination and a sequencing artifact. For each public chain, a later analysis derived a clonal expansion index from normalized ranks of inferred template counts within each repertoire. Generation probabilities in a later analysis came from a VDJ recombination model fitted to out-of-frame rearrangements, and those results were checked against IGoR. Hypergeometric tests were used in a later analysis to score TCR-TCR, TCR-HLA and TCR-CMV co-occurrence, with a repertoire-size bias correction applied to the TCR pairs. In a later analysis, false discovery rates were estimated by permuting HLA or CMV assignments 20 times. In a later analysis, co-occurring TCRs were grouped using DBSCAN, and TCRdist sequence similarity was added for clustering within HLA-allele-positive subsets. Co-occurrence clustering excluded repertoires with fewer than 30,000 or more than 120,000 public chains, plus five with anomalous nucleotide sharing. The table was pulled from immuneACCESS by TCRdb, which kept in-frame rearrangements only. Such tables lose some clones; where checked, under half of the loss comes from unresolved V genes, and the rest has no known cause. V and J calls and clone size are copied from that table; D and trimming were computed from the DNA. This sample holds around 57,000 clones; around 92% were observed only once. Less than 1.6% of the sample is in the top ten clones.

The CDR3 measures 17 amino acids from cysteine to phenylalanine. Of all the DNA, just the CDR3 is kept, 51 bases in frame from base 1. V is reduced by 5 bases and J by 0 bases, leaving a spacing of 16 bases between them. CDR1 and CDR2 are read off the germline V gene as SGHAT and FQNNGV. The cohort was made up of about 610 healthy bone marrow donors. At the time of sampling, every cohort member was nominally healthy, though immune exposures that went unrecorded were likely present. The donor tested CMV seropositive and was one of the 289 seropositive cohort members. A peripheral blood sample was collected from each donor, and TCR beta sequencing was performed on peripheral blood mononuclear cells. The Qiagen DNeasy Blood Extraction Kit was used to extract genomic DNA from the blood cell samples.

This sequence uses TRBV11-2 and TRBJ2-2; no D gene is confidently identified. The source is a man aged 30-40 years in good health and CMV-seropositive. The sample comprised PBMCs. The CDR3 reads CASSQDTVASNTGELFF. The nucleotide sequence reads TGTGCCAGCAGCCAAGATACGGTAGCTTCGAACACCGGGGAGCTGTTTTTT.